Reported below is one TCR beta chain. The antigen is unknown. Sequencing used immunoSEQ multiplex PCR; TCRdb keeps in-frame clones, though not all of them. Counted here are approximately 14,000 clones, around 70% occurring once; the ten biggest clones make up roughly 10%. The sample is drawn from a study of CD4+ T cells in melanoma. V was shortened by 4 bases and J by 3 bases, with 21 bases between the two germline ends. There are 17 residues in the CDR3. Per the germline V gene, CDR1 is SGHRS and CDR2 is YFSETQ. Findings and limits, study-wide: Diverse differentiation states were reported for melanoma neoantigen-specific CD4+ T cells. CD8+ T cell, macrophage and B cell function reportedly correlated with neoantigen-specific CD4+ T cells.

The sequenced sample consisted of cells from a culture (not recorded whether cultured in vitro). The rearrangement links TRBV5-1 to TRBJ2-3; D possibly corresponds to TRBD2 (6 bases). The source of this sequence is a human donor with melanoma. Here the CDR3 reads CASSVGRGDSWTDTQYF. CDR3 in DNA: TGCGCCAGCAGCGTGGGCAGAGGGGACTCTTGGACAGATACGCAGTATTTT. Based on the CDR3 plus reference TRBV5-1 and TRBJ2-3, the full variable domain is KAGVTQTPRYLIKTRGQQVTLSCSPISGHRSVSWYQQTPGQGLQFLFEYFSETQRNKGNFPGRFSGRQFSNSRSEMNVSTLELGDSALYLCASSVGRGDSWTDTQYFGPGTRLTVL.